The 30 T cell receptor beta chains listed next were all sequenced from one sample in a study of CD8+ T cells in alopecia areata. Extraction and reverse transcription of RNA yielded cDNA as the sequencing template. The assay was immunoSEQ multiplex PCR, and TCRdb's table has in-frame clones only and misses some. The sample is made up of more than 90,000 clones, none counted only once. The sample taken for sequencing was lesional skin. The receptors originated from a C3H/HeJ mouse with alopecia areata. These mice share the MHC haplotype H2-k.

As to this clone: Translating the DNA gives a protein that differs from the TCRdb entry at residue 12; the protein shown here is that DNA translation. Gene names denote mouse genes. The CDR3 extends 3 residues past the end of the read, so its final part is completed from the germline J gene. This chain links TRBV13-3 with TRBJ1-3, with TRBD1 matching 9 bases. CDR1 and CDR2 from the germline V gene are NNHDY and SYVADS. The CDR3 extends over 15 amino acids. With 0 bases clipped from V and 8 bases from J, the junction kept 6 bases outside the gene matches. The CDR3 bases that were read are TGTGCCAGCAGTGATGCAGACAGGGGGAGTGATACG. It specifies CASSDADRGSDT. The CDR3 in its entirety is CASSDADRGSDTLYF.

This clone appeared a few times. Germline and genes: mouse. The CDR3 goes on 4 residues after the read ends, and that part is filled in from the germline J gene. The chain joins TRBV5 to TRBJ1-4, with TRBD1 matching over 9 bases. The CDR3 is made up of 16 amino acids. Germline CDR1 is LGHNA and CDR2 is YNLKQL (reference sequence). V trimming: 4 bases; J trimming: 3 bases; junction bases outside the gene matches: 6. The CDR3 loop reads CASSPGTGGANERLFF. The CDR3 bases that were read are TGTGCCAGCAGCCCCGGTACAGGGGGCGCCAACGAA.

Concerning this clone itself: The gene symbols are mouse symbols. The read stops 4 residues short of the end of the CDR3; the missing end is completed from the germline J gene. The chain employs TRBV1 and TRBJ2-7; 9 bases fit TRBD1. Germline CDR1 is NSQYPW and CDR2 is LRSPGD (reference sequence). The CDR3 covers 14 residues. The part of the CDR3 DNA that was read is TGCACCTGCAGTGGCCGGGGACAGGGTTAT. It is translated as CTCSGRGQGY. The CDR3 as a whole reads CTCSGRGQGYEQYF.

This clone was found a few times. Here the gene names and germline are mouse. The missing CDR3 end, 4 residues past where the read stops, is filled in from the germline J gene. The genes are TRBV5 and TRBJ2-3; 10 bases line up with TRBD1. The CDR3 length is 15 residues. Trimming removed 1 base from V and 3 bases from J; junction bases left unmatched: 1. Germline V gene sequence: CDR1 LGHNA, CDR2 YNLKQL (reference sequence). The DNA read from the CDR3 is TGTGCCAGCAGCCAAGGACAGGGGGCGGCAGAA. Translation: CASSQGQGAAE. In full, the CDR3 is CASSQGQGAAETLYF.

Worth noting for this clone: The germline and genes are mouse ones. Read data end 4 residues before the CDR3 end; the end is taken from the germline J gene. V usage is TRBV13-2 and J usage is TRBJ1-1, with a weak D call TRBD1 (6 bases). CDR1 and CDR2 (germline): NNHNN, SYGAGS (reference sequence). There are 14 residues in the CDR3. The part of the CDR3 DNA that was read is TGTGCCAGCGAAGAGACTGGGGGGGCGCGA. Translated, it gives CASEETGGAR. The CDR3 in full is CASEETGGAREVFF.

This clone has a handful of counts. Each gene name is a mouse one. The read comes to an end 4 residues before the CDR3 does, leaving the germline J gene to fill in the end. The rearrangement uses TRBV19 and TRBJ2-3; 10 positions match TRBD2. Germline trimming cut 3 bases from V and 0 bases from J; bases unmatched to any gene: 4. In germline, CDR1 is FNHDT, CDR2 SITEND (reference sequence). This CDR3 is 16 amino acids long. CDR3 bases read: TGTGCCAGCAGTAAGGGGACTGGGGCTAGTGCAGAA. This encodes CASSKGTGASAE. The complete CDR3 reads CASSKGTGASAETLYF.

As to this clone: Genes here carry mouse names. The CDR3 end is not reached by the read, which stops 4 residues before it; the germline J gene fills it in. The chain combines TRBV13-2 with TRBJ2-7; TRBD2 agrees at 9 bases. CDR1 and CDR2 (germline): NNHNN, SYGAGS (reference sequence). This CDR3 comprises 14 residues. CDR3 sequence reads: CASGDIGGAYEQYF. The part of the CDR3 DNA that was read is TGTGCCAGCGGTGATATTGGGGGGGCTTAT.

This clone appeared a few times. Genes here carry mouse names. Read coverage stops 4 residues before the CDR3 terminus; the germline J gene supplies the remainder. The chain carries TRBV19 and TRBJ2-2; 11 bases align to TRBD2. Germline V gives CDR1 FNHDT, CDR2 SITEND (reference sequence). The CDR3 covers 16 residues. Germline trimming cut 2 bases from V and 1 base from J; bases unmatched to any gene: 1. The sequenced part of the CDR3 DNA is TGTGCCAGCAGTATCGGGACTGGGGGAAACACCGGG. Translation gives CASSIGTGGNTG. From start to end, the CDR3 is CASSIGTGGNTGQLYF.

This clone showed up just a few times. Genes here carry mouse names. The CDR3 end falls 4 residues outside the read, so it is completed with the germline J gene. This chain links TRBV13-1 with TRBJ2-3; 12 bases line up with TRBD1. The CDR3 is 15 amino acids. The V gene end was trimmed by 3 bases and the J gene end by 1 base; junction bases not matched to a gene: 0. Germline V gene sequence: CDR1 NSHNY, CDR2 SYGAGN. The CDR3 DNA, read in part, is TGTGCCAGCAGTGGGGACAGGGGGCGTGCAGAA. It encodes CASSGDRGRAE. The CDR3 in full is CASSGDRGRAETLYF.

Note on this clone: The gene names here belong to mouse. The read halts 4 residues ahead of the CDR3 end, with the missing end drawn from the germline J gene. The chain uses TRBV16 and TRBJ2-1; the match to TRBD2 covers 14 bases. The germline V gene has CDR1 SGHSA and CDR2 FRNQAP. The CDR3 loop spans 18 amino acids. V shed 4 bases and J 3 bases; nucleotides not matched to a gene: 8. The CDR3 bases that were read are TGTGCAAGCAGCTCCTCCGGGACTGGGGGGGCGCCCTATGCT. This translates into CASSSSGTGGAPYA. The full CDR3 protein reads CASSSSGTGGAPYAEQFF.

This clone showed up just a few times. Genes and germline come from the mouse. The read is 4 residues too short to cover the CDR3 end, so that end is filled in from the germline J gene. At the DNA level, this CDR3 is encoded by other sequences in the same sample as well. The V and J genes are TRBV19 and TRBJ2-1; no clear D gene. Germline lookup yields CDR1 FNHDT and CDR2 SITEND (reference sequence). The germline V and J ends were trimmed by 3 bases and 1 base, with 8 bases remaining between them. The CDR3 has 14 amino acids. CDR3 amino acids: CASSTGGNYAEQFF. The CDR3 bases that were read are TGTGCCAGCAGTACAGGAGGAAACTATGCT.

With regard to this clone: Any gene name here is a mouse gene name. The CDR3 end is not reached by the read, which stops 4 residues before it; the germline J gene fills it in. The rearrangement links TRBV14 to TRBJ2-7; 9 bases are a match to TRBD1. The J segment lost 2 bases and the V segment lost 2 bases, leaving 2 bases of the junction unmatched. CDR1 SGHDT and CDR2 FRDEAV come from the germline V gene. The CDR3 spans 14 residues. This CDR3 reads CASSFGTGTYEQYF. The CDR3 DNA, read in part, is TGTGCCAGCAGTTTTGGGACAGGGACCTAT.

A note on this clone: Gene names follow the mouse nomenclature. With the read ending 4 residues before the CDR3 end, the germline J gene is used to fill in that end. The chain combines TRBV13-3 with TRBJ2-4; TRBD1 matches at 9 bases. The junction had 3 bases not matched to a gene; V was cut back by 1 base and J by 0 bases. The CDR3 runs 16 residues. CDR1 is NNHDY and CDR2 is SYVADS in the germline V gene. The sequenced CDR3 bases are TGTGCCAGCAGTGATCCGGGACAGGGTAGTCAAAAC. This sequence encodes CASSDPGQGSQN. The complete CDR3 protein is CASSDPGQGSQNTLYF. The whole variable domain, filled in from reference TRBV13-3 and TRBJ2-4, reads EAAVTQSPRSKVAVTGGKVTLSCHQTNNHDYMYWYRQDTGHGLRLIHYSYVADSTEKGDIPDGYKASRPSQENFSLILELASLSQTAVYFCASSDPGQGSQNTLYFGAGTRLSVL.

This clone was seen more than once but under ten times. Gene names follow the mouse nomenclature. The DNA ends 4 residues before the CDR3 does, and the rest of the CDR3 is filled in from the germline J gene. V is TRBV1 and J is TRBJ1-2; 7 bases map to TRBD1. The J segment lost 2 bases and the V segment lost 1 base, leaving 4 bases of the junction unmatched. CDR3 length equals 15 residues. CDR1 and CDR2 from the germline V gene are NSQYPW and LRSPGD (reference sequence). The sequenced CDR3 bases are TGCACCTGCAGTGCAGCCCCGGGACAGAACTCC. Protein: CTCSAAPGQNS. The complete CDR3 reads CTCSAAPGQNSDYTF. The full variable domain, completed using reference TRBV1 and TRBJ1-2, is VTLLEQNPRWRLVPRGQAVNLRCILKNSQYPWMSWYQQDLQKQLQWLFTLRSPGDKEVKSLPGADYLATRVTDTELRLQVANMSQGRTLYCTCSAAPGQNSDYTFGSGTRLLVI.

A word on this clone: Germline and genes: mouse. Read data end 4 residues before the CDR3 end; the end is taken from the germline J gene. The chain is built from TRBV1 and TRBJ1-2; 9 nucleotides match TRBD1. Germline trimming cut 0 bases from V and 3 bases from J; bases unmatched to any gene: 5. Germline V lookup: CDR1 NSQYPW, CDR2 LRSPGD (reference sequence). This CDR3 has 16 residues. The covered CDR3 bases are TGCACCTGCAGTGCAGATCCCTGGACAGGGGACTCC. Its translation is CTCSADPWTGDS. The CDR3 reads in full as CTCSADPWTGDSDYTF.

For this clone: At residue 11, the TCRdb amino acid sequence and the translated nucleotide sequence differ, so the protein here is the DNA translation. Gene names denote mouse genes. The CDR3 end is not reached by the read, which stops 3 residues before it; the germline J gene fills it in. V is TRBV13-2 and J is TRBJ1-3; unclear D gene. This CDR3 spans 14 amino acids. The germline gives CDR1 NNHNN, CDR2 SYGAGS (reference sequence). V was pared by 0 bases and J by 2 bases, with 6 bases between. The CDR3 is CASGDDQAGNTLYF. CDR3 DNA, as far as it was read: TGTGCCAGCGGTGATGATCAGGCTGGAAATACG.

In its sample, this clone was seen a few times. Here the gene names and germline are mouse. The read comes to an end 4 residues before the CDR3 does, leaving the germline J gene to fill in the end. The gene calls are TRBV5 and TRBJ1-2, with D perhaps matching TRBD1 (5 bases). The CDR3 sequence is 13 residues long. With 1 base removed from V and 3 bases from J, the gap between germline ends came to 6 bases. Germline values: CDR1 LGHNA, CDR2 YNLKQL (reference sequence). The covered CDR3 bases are TGTGCCAGCAGCCAAGGGGGCGACTCC. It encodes CASSQGGDS. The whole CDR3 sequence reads CASSQGGDSDYTF.

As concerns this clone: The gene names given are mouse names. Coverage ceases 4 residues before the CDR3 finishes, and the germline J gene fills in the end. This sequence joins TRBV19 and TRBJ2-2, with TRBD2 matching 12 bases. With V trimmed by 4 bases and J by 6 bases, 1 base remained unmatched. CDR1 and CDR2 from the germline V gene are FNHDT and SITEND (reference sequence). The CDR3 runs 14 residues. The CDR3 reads CASSRTGGAGQLYF. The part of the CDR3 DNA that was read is TGTGCCAGCAGTCGGACTGGGGGGGCCGGG.

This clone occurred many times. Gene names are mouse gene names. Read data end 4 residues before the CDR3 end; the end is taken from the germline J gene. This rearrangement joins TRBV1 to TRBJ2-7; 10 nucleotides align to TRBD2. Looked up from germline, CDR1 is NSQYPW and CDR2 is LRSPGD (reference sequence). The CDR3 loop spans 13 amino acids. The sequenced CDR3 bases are TGCACCTGCAGAACTGGGGGGGGTTAT. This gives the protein CTCRTGGGY. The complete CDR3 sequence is CTCRTGGGYEQYF.

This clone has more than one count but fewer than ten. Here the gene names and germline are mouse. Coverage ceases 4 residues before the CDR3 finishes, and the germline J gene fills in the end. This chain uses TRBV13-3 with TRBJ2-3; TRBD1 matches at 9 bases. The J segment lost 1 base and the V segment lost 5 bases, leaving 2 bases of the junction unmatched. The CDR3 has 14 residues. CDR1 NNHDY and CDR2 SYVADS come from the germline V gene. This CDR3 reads CASRQGAGAETLYF. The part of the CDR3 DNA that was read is TGTGCCAGCAGACAGGGGGCGGGTGCAGAA.

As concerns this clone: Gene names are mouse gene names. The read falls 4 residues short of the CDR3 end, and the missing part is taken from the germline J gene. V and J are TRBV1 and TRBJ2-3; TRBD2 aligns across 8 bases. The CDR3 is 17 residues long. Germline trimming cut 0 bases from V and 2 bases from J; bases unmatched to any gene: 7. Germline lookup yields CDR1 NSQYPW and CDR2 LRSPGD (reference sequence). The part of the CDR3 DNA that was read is TGCACCTGCAGTGCAGATCTGGGGGGCCGGGATGCAGAA. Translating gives CTCSADLGGRDAE. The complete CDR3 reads CTCSADLGGRDAETLYF. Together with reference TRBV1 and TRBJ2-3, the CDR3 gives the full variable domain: VTLLEQNPRWRLVPRGQAVNLRCILKNSQYPWMSWYQQDLQKQLQWLFTLRSPGDKEVKSLPGADYLATRVTDTELRLQVANMSQGRTLYCTCSADLGGRDAETLYFGSGTRLTVL.

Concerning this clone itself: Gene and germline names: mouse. The CDR3 bases that were read are TGTGCCAGCAGTGATATGACCGTGGGGGACACA. Translated, it gives CASSDMTVGDT. The CDR3 in its entirety is CASSDMTVGDTEVFF. This rearrangement joins TRBV13-3 to TRBJ1-1; perhaps TRBD1 as D (5 bases). With the read ending 4 residues before the CDR3 end, the germline J gene is used to fill in that end. The V end lost 1 base, the J end lost 3 bases, and 13 bases lay between the germline ends. Germline CDR1 and CDR2: NNHDY and SYVADS. The CDR3 loop spans 15 amino acids.

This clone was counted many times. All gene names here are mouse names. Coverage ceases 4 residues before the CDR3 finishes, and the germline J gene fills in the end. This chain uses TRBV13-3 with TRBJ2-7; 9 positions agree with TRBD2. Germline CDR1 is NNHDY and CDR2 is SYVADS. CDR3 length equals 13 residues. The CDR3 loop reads CASNGLGTYEQYF. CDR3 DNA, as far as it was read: TGTGCCAGCAACGGACTGGGGACTTAT.

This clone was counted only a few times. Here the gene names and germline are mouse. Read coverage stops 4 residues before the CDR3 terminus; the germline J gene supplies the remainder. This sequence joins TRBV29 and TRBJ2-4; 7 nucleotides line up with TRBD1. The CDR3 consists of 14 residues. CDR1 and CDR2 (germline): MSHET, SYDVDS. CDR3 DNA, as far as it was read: TGTGCTAGCAGTCTCACAGGGGAGGGAAAC. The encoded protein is CASSLTGEGN. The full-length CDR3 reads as CASSLTGEGNTLYF.

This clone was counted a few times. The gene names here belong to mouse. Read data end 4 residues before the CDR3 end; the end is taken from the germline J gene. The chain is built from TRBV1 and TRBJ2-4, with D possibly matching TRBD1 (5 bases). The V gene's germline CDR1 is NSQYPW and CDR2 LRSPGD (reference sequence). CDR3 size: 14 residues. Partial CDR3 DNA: TGCACCTGCAGTGCAGGCCAGGGAGGAAAC. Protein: CTCSAGQGGN. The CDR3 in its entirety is CTCSAGQGGNTLYF.

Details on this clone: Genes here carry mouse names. The CDR3 sequence is CASSAGLGTDTQYF. CDR3 DNA (partial): TGTGCCAGCAGTGCGGGACTGGGGACGGAC. This chain links TRBV13-3 with TRBJ2-5, with 10 bases identical to TRBD2. The read falls 4 residues short of the CDR3 end, and the missing part is taken from the germline J gene. The germline V gene has CDR1 NNHDY and CDR2 SYVADS. CDR3 size: 14 residues.

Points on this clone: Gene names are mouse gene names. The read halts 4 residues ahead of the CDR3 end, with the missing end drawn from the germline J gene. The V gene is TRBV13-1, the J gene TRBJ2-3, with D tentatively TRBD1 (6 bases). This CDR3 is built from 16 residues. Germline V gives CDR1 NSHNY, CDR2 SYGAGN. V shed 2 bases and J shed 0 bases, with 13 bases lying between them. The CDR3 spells CASSDAGTTSAETLYF. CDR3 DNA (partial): TGTGCCAGCAGTGACGCCGGGACAACTAGTGCAGAA.

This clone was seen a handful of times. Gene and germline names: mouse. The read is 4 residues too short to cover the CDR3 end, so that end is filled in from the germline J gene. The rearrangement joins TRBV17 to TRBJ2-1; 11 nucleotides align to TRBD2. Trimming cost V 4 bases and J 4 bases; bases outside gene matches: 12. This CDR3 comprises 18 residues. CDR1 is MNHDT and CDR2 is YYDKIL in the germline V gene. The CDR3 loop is CASSIVFPTGGAYAEQFF. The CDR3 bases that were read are TGTGCTAGCAGTATAGTTTTTCCTACTGGGGGGGCTTATGCT.

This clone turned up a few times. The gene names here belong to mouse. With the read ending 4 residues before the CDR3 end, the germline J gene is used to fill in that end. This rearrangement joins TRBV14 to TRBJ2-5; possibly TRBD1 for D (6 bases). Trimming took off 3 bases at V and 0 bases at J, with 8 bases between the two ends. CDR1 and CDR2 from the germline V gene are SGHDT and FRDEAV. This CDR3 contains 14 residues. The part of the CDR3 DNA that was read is TGTGCCAGCAGTTCACAGGGTAACCAAGAC. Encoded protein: CASSSQGNQD. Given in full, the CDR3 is CASSSQGNQDTQYF.

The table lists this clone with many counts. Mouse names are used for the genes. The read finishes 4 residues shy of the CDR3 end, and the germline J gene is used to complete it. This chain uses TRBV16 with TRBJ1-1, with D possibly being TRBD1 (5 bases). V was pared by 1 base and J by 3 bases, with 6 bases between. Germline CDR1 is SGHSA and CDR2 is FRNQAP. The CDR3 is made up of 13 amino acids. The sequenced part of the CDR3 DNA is TGTGCAAGCAGCTTAGGGGGGGACACA. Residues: CASSLGGDT. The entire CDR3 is CASSLGGDTEVFF.